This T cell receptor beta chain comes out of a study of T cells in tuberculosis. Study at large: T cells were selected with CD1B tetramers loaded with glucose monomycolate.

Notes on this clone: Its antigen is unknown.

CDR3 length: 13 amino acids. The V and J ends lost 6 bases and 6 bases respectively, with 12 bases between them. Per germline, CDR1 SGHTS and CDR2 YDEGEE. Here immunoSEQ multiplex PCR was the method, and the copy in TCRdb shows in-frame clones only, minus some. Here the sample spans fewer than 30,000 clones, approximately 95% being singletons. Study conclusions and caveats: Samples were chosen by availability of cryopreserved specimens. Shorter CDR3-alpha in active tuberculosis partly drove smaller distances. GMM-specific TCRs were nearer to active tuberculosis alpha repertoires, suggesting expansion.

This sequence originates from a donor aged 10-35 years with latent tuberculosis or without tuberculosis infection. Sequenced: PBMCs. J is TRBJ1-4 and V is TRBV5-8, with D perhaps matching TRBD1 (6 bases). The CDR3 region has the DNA TGTGCCAGCAATACCAGGGGAGATGAAAAACTGTTTTTT. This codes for CASNTRGDEKLFF.